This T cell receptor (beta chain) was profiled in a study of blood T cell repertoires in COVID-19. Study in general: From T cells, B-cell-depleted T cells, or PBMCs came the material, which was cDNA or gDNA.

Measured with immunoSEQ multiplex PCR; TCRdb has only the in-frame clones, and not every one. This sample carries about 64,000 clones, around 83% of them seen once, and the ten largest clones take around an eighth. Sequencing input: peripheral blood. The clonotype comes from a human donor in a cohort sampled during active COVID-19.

Here the CDR3 reads CASSSLAGGLVGELFF. DNA of the CDR3: TGTGCCAGCAGCTCCCTAGCGGGGGGGCTGGTCGGGGAGCTGTTTTTT. The chain links TRBV7-2 to TRBJ2-2; 12 bases are a match to TRBD2. Trimming removed 4 bases from V and 7 bases from J; junction bases left unmatched: 7. The germline CDR1 and CDR2 sequences are SGHTA and FQGNSA. CDR3 length: 16 amino acids.